This T cell receptor (beta chain) came from a study of Tregs in tolerant kidney transplant recipients. Sequencing was performed with immunoSEQ multiplex PCR; in TCRdb, only in-frame clones are kept and a portion is missing. This sample has about 64,000 clones, with around 87% found just once. Related graft donors supplied nonmyeloablative bone marrow transplants, and mixed chimerism was transient. Unstimulated regulatory T cells (CD4+CD25+CD127-), CD4+CD25- non-regulatory cells, CD4 and CD8 cells were FACS-sorted from thawed PBMCs. This clone was seen a single time. The antigen is unknown. V was clipped by 2 bases and J by 7 bases; unmatched bases: 5. The CDR3 covers 15 residues. Per the germline V gene, CDR1 is MNHEY and CDR2 is SMNVEV (reference sequence). Findings and limits, study-wide: Biological reproducibility was not directly addressed, but technical replication error appeared minimal. For some patients, primers changed over time, blocking nucleotide-level comparison. The small number of patients limits these findings pending further validation.

The chain carries TRBV27 and TRBJ1-4; 9 bases fit TRBD1. The specimen was CD4+ T cells from blood (PBMCs), collected 6 months after the transplant. The clonotype originates from a human patient who received a combined kidney and bone marrow transplant. Part of the T cells may come from the graft donor. The CDR3 DNA follows: TGTGCCAGCAGTTTAAAAACAGGGGGCGGTGAAAAACTGTTTTTT. Residues: CASSLKTGGGEKLFF.